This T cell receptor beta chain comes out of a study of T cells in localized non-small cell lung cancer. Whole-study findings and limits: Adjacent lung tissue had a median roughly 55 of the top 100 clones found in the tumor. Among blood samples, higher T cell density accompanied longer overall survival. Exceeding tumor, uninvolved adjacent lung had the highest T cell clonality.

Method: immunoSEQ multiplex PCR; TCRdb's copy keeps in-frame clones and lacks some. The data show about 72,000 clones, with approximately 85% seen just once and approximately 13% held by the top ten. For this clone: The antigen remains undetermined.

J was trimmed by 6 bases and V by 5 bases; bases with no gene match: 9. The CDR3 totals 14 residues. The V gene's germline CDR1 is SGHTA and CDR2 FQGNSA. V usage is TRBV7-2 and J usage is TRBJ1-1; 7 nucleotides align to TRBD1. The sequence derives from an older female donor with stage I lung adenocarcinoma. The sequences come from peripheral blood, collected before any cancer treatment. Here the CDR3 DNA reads TGTGCCAGCAGCCGCAAGGGGGCGATCGCTGAAGCTTTCTTT. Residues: CASSRKGAIAEAFF. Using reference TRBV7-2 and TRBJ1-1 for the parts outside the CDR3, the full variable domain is GAGVSQSPSNKVTEKGKDVELRCDPISGHTALYWYRQSLGQGLEFLIYFQGNSAPDKSGLPSDRFSAERTGGSVSTLTIQRTQQEDSAVYLCASSRKGAIAEAFFGQGTRLTVV.